The 5 T cell receptor beta chains given below trace back to one sample, sequenced in a study of CD4 and CD8 cells across lung adenocarcinoma regions. Each CDR3 protein gets one entry after TCRdb re-called the PCR reads with MiXCR. The sample contains about 25,000 distinct CDR3 sequences, about 51% of which appear only once. The specimen sequenced was CD4+ T cells from the center of a lung tumor. All receptors come from a male donor with lung adenocarcinoma. The CD4 and CD8 labels of this study may be unreliable.

This clonotype appeared a few times. At one end, the junction sequence differs from germline, possibly due to a read error. The genes are TRBV6-1 and TRBJ2-2; a possible D gene is TRBD2 (5 bases). The germline V gene has CDR1 MNHNS and CDR2 SASEGT. This CDR3 comprises 15 residues. The CDR3 loop reads CASGLQAGITGKLYF. CDR3 bases: TGTGCCAGCGGCCTCCAGGCCGGAATTACCGGGAAGCTGTATTTT.

The V and J genes are TRBV12-3 or TRBV12-4 and TRBJ2-1; D call uncertain. Trimming removed 2 bases at V and 9 bases at J, with 11 bases between. The CDR3 loop spans 13 amino acids. CDR3 coding DNA: TGTGCCAGCAGTTTAACCCCCGCGCCTGAGCAGTTCTTC. Protein sequence: CASSLTPAPEQFF.

V and J are TRBV6-1 and TRBJ2-3; the D call may be TRBD1 or TRBD2 (5 bases each). There are 15 residues in the CDR3. Germline CDR1 and CDR2: MNHNS and SASEGT. The V end was cut by 5 bases, the J end by 2 bases, with 14 bases between. Here the CDR3 reads CASSPGQWATDTQYF. In DNA form, the CDR3 reads TGTGCCAGCAGTCCGGGGCAATGGGCCACAGATACGCAGTATTTT.

On this clonotype itself: The junction differs from germline at one of its ends, possibly a read error. The chain links TRBV6-1 to TRBJ2-2; D remains unclear. Germline V CDR1 and CDR2: MNHNS, SASEGT. The CDR3 is 15 amino acids. The CDR3 sequence: CASRAKTVSAGTLYF. CDR3 DNA: TGTGCCAGCAGGGCCAAGACTGTGAGTGCAGGTACGCTGTATTTT.

This clonotype was seen more than once but under ten times. A read error may produce the germline difference seen at one junction end. CDR3: CASRLQSGITDTQFF. DNA for the CDR3: TGTGCCAGCAGACTCCAGTCCGGAATTACAGATACGCAGTTTTTT. V and J are TRBV6-5 and TRBJ2-3; D unclear. The CDR3 length is 15 residues. The germline CDR1 and CDR2 sequences are MNHEY and SVGAGI.